This record concerns one TCR beta chain sequence. No cognate antigen has been identified for it. The library was built by means of 5' RACE. Preparation of each TCR library used roughly 3,300 ng of total RNA. For each sample, cDNA synthesis was carried out in eight separate reactions using SMARTScribe reverse transcriptase. Unique molecular identifiers containing a 6-nucleotide sample barcode were introduced through template switching during cDNA synthesis. TCRalpha and TCRbeta cDNA was amplified by two nested PCRs of around 15 and 9 cycles, with bead purification after each PCR. Before amplification, cDNA was treated with uracil DNA-glycosylase and purified using the QIAquick PCR purification kit. The second PCR added Illumina TruSeq-compatible adapters along with sample-specific barcodes. TapeStation and Qubit were used to check library quality and concentration, and 4 to 6 ng of each library went into the pool. Sequencing of pooled libraries was carried out on an Illumina HiSeq2500 single-index Rapid Run using 2 x 100 bp reads and custom sequencing primers. In the paper's pipeline: UMI-based consensus assembly with MiGEC version 1.2.6 was used to correct PCR and sequencing errors. MiXCR version 2.1.1 was used to carry out V(D)J alignment, clonotype assembly and CDR3 extraction. To normalise gene usage, clonotype sharing and MAIT/NKT TCR abundance, the analysis used the top 1000, 10 000 and 20 000 clonotypes per sample. After downsampling to 27 000 UMIs, diversity was calculated as the inverse Simpson index using the vegan R package. Statistical testing used paired Mann-Whitney U tests on the discordant twin pairs and applied Benjamini-Hochberg correction for multiple testing. After TCRdb reprocessed the reads, each CDR3 protein sequence was kept as one row, without DNA. The V and J calls were determined by TCRdb, not by the authors. The record for this sample contains over 90,000 distinct CDR3 sequences. The ten biggest clones cover approximately 2% of the sample.

The entry originates in a study of monozygotic twins with inflammatory bowel disease (dated by TCRdb to about 2019). Regarding the study in general: A total of 28 monozygotic twin pairs were included in the full study, comprising nine German pairs (four IBD-concordant, five IBD-discordant) and 19 IBD-discordant Danish pairs. Each individual had, on average, about 151 000 unique TCRalpha sequences and 181 000 unique TCRbeta sequences available for analysis. Within discordant pairs, disease-associated traits were sought mainly by comparing IBD patients with their genetically identical healthy co-twins. Results the study describes overall, beyond this receptor: No single strong signal or clonotype linked to IBD turned up in the results, so the idea that one exists was not supported. Compared with healthy twins, IBD patients had fewer clonotypes in common with other individuals, a difference most pronounced in patients showing signs of disease activity. Repertoire similarity did not differ between concordant and discordant twins, which could be due to limited statistical power. Differing immunosuppressive treatments among patients may have added background noise and inter-individual variability to the repertoires. Measured by the inverse Simpson index, TCRbeta repertoire diversity was lower in IBD patients than in their healthy co-twins. The analysis was unable to tell different T cell subtypes apart.

The CDR3 runs 12 residues from the cysteine to the phenylalanine. Nucleotide data are not available. The germline V gene encodes CDR1 SEHNR and CDR2 FQNEAQ (reference sequence). From each donor, a roughly 2.5 ml peripheral blood sample was collected into PAXgene tubes and stored at -80 degrees C. Without any T cell sorting, total RNA was extracted from whole blood using the PAXgene blood miRNA kit on an automated QIAcube. Deep TCRalpha and TCRbeta repertoire profiling with unique molecular barcoding was performed on peripheral blood of monozygotic twin pairs concordant or discordant for inflammatory bowel disease. Smoking habits were recorded for all twin pairs, and individuals were classified as current, former or never smokers.

The V and J segments used are TRBV7-9 and TRBJ2-7. The origin of this receptor is a human donor with ulcerative colitis or Crohn's disease, or a healthy co-twin of an affected twin (not recorded which). Material: blood. CDR3 protein: CASSPHTYEQYF.